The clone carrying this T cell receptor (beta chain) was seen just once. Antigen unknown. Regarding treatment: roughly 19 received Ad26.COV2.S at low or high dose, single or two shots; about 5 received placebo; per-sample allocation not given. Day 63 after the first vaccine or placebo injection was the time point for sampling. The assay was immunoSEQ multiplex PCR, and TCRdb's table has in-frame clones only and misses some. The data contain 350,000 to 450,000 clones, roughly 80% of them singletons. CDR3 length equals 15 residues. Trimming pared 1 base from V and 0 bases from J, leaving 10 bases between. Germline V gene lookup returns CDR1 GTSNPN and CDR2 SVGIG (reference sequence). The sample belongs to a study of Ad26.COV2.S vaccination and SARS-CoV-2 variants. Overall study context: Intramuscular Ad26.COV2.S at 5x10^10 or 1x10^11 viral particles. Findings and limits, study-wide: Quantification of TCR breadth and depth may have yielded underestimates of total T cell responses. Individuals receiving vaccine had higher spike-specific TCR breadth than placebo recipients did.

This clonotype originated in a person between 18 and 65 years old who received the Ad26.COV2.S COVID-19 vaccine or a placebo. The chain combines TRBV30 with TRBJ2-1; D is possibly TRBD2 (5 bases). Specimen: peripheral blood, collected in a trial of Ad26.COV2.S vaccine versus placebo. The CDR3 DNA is TGTGCCTGGAGTGGTAGCGAGACCTCCTACAATGAGCAGTTCTTC. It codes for CAWSGSETSYNEQFF. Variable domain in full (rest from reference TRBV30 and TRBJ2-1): SQTIHQWPATLVQPVGSPLSLECTVEGTSNPNLYWYRQAAGRGLQLLFYSVGIGQISSEVPQNLSASRPQDRQFILSSKKLLLSDSGFYLCAWSGSETSYNEQFFGPGTRLTVL.